The clone carrying this T cell receptor beta chain has only a few counts. What it binds is unknown. This specimen belongs to a study of T cells after yellow fever vaccination. Points from the study as a whole: From the bulk population, abundant clonotypes could contaminate and appear within FACS-sorted repertoires. Secondary responses were weaker yet peaked faster, day 5 versus 15. The CD4 and CD8 compartments had a small share of their clonotypes in common.

Template switching by 5'RACE produced TCR cDNA, adding a universal primer site and UMIs. In TCRdb, the 5' RACE reads were re-called with MiXCR into one record per CDR3 protein. Counted here are more than 300,000 distinct CDR3 sequences, 3.5% to 4.5% occurring once; the ten biggest clones make up roughly 19%. The CDR3 is 14 residues long. CDR1 and CDR2 (germline): SGHTA, FQGTGA. V was trimmed by 5 bases and J by 7 bases, leaving 17 bases between them. The origin of this receptor is a man aged 18 to 35 who received the YFV17D yellow fever vaccine. The J gene is TRBJ1-2, the V gene TRBV7-3, with D hard to call. The sequences come from PBMCs, collected 15 days after the yellow fever booster vaccination. The CDR3 spells CASSPYLGSAGYTF. The CDR3 DNA follows: TGTGCCAGCAGCCCTTATCTGGGGTCGGCTGGCTACACCTTC. The complete variable domain, with remaining parts taken from reference TRBV7-3 and TRBJ1-2, reads GAGVSQTPSNKVTEKGKYVELRCDPISGHTALYWYRQSLGQGPEFLIYFQGTGAADDSGLPNDRFFAVRPEGSVSTLKIQRTERGDSAVYLCASSPYLGSAGYTFGSGTRLTVV.